The rows below give T cell receptor beta chains drawn from one sample of a study of blood T cell repertoires in COVID-19. Some clones are missing from TCRdb's copy, which holds only in-frame ones; the method was immunoSEQ multiplex PCR. Of about 380,000 clones in the sample, around 90% were seen once. Sequencing input: peripheral blood. The origin of the receptors is a man aged 40-55 years with acute or convalescent COVID-19. Both conserved end residues are part of each CDR3. D genes are given only for firm matches. Some rows mark clone size as missing; the rest say once, few, many or name a class of expanded clone.

v_call	clone_size	d_call	j_call	cdr3_length	cdr3_aa	cdr3_nt
TRBV28	NA	NA	TRBJ1-5	16	CASSLSGGFDYQPQHF	TGTGCCAGCAGTTTAAGCGGGGGGTTTGATTATCAGCCCCAGCATTTT
TRBV18	NA	NA	TRBJ2-7	15	CASSLSGSGPYEQYF	TGTGCCAGCTCGCTCTCGGGGAGTGGGCCCTACGAGCAGTACTTC
TRBV9	NA	NA	TRBJ1-2	12	CASSTGVQGYTF	TGTGCCAGCAGTACGGGAGTGCAGGGCTACACCTTC
TRBV27	once	TRBD2	TRBJ2-3	14	CASKYGGVGNTQYF	TGTGCCAGCAAATACGGGGGGGTAGGGAATACGCAGTATTTT
TRBV19	NA	TRBD1	TRBJ2-7	15	CASSQAYRGGSEQYF	TGTGCCAGTAGTCAGGCGTACAGGGGTGGCTCCGAGCAGTACTTC
TRBV6-1	NA	TRBD2	TRBJ2-5	16	CASSEWSGGDQETQYF	TGTGCCAGCAGTGAATGGAGCGGGGGCGACCAAGAGACCCAGTACTTC
TRBV5-4	few	TRBD2	TRBJ2-7	16	CASSPPGLAGVYEQYF	TGTGCCAGCAGTCCTCCAGGGCTAGCGGGAGTATACGAGCAGTACTTC
TRBV19	NA	TRBD1	TRBJ2-3	11	CASRMTGTQYF	TGTGCCAGTAGAATGACAGGGACGCAGTATTTT
TRBV2	NA	NA	TRBJ2-1	13	CASRADTYNEQFF	TGTGCCAGCAGGGCGGATACCTACAATGAGCAGTTCTTC
TRBV6-5	NA	NA	TRBJ2-1	14	CAGDGGREVNEQFF	TGTGCCGGCGATGGGGGCCGCGAGGTGAATGAGCAGTTCTTC
TRBV5-1	NA	NA	TRBJ1-3	16	CASSPLSAGSGNTIYF	TGCGCCAGCAGCCCATTATCTGCGGGGAGTGGAAACACCATATATTTT
TRBV10-3	NA	NA	TRBJ1-6	19	CATHQGPFRVSGYNSPLHF	TGTGCCACCCACCAGGGCCCGTTTCGGGTTTCTGGCTATAATTCACCCCTCCACTTT
TRBV10-1	NA	NA	TRBJ2-5	15	CASSYFDTSSETQYF	TGCGCCAGCAGTTATTTCGACACCTCCTCGGAGACCCAGTACTTC
TRBV6-5	few	NA	TRBJ2-1	13	CASISNDRDEQFF	TGTGCCAGCATTAGCAACGATCGGGATGAGCAGTTCTTC
TRBV30	NA	TRBD1	TRBJ1-1	13	CACRDRGTLMAFF	TGTGCCTGCCGGGACAGGGGGACCCTTATGGCTTTCTTT
TRBV29-1	NA	TRBD1	TRBJ2-4	13	CSRDRDRKNIQYF	TGCAGCCGCGACCGGGACAGAAAAAACATTCAGTACTTC
TRBV21-1	few	NA	TRBJ1-5	17	CASSKASGDKSNQPQHF	TGTGCCAGCAGCAAAGCGTCAGGGGATAAAAGCAATCAGCCCCAGCATTTT
TRBV11-2	NA	NA	TRBJ2-1	13	CASSPGAYNEQFF	TGTGCCAGCAGCCCCGGAGCCTACAATGAGCAGTTCTTC
TRBV6-1	few	TRBD1	TRBJ1-6	15	CASSEYLGQQSPLHF	TGTGCCAGCAGTGAATACTTGGGACAGCAATCACCCCTCCACTTT
TRBV4-2	few	NA	TRBJ2-3	12	CASSHRPLAQYF	TGTGCCAGCAGCCACAGGCCTTTAGCGCAGTATTTT
TRBV5-1	NA	TRBD1	TRBJ1-1	14	CASSDRGGPVGAFF	TGCGCCAGCAGCGACAGGGGAGGGCCCGTCGGAGCTTTCTTT
TRBV5-1	NA	TRBD2	TRBJ2-7	15	CASSLEGTSSYEQYF	TGCGCCAGCAGCTTGGAGGGGACTAGCTCCTACGAGCAGTACTTC
TRBV13	NA	TRBD1	TRBJ1-5	14	CASSHRGLNQPQHF	TGTGCCAGCAGCCACAGGGGGCTTAATCAGCCCCAGCATTTT
TRBV19	NA	NA	TRBJ1-5	14	CASSTRGSNQPQHF	TGTGCCAGTAGTACGCGGGGCAGCAATCAGCCCCAGCATTTT
TRBV29-1	NA	NA	TRBJ2-1	14	CSAARESSYNEQFF	TGCAGCGCCGCACGAGAGTCCTCCTACAATGAGCAGTTCTTC
TRBV28	NA	NA	TRBJ1-1	16	CASSPNGMLGNTEAFF	TGTGCCAGCAGTCCCAACGGGATGTTGGGGAACACTGAAGCTTTCTTT
TRBV30	once	NA	TRBJ1-4	16	CAWSPLGPLTNEKLFF	TGTGCCTGGAGTCCCCTTGGCCCGCTGACTAATGAAAAACTGTTTTTT
TRBV7-8	NA	NA	TRBJ2-1	12	CASRVQHNEQFF	TGTGCCAGCCGCGTCCAACACAATGAGCAGTTCTTC
TRBV7-3	few	NA	TRBJ2-5	13	CASSYDYQETQYF	TGTGCCAGCAGCTACGACTACCAAGAGACCCAGTACTTC
TRBV7-2	once	NA	TRBJ2-1	14	CASSLGRRPNEQFF	TGTGCCAGCAGCTTAGGCAGGCGCCCTAATGAGCAGTTCTTC
TRBV29-1	NA	TRBD1	TRBJ2-7	12	CSADRGGHEQYF	TGCAGTGCGGACAGGGGAGGCCACGAGCAGTACTTC